This entry concerns a single T cell receptor beta chain. Antigen specificity is unknown. The CDR3 loop spans 12 amino acids. Deletions cut 6 bases from V and 3 bases from J, with 9 bases between. From germline, CDR1 is MNHEY and CDR2 SVGAGI. Libraries were prepared by immunoSEQ multiplex PCR; TCRdb keeps only in-frame clonotypes and omits some of them. The table lists almost 90,000 clones, roughly 90% of them singletons, with about 0.7% in the top ten. This sample was included in a study of OX40 agonist ivuxolimab in advanced cancers. Study-wide context: Patients were infused with ivuxolimab every 2 weeks at 0.01 to 10 mg/kg. Dose-escalation patients' cancers were hepatocellular carcinoma, melanoma, renal cell or head and neck cancer. Findings and limits, study-wide: On average, CD8+ T cells had more expanded clones than CD4+. Both CD4+ and CD8+ T cell populations in blood had undergone clonal expansion by week 6 at 0.1 to 3.0 mg/kg.

The chain carries TRBV6-5 and TRBJ2-7; perhaps TRBD2 as D (6 bases). Sequencing was performed on CD4+ or CD8+ T cells sorted from blood, taken in a trial of the OX40 agonist ivuxolimab. This TCR derives from an adult with an advanced solid tumor such as melanoma, head and neck, liver or kidney cancer. In DNA form, the CDR3 reads TGTGCCAGCAGGGACTACCACTACGAGCAGTACTTC. It is translated as CASRDYHYEQYF.